The source of this TCR beta chain is a study of blood T cell repertoires in COVID-19. Overall study: There were acute and convalescent COVID-19 samples, and they came from the United States, Italy and Spain.

Original processing notes: Using reference gene primer amplification, nucleated cell counts were estimated. Sequenced by immunoSEQ multiplex PCR; TCRdb stores in-frame clones only, minus some. D and trimming come from the DNA, and the V and J calls and clone size come from that table. This table has fewer than 60,000 clones, around 88% appearing once. CDR3 length: 16 amino acids. V dropped 5 bases and J dropped 0 bases, with 14 bases sitting between them. CDR1 is KGHSH, CDR2 LQKENI, per germline. The sample consisted of peripheral blood. This chain uses TRBV18 with TRBJ1-3, with a tentative D call TRBD1 (6 bases). The sequence came from a human donor in a cohort sampled during active COVID-19. This chain's CDR3 is CASSTGQPSSGNTIYF. The CDR3 DNA follows: TGTGCCAGCTCAACCGGACAGCCGAGCTCTGGAAACACCATATATTTT.